This T cell receptor (beta chain) emerged from a study of T cells after yellow fever vaccination. On the study more broadly: Those fractions that held only low numbers of cells were prepared using the SMART-Seq v4 Ultra Low Input RNA kit.

This clonotype showed up just a few times. The antigen is not known. A process of 5'RACE template switching, which added a universal primer site and UMIs, was used to make TCR cDNA. TCRdb re-called the 5' RACE reads through MiXCR, storing one row per CDR3 protein. The table includes 400,000 or so distinct CDR3 sequences, 6.2% detected once. Study outcomes and limitations: Although most clonotypes did not, a small share appeared in both CD4 and CD8 compartments. Detected again after the booster were most primary-vaccination clones, at 96% CD4 and 70% to 90% CD8.

Material: PBMCs, obtained 5 days after the yellow fever booster vaccination. This TCR derives from a man between 25 and 39 years old who received the YFV17D yellow fever vaccine.

The CDR3 spells CASSLDLGGLNTGELFF. The CDR3 nucleotides read TGTGCCAGCAGCTTAGATTTGGGGGGATTGAACACCGGGGAGCTGTTTTTT. This chain joins TRBV11-2 and TRBJ2-2, with D possibly TRBD2 on 6 matching bases. The CDR3 is 17 amino acids. CDR1 SGHAT and CDR2 FQNNGV come from the germline V gene. V dropped 0 bases and J dropped 1 base, with 12 bases sitting between them.